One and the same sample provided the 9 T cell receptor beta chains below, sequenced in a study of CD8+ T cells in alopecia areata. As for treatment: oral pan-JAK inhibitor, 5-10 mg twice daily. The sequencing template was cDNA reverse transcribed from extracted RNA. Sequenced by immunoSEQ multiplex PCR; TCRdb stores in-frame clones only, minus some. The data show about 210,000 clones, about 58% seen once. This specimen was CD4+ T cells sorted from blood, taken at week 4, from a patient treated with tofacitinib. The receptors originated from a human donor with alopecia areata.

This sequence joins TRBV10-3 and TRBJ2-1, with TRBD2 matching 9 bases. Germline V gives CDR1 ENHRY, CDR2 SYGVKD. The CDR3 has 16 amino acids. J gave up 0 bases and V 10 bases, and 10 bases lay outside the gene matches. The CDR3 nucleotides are TGTGCCACCTATAGCGGGGGCTCGAGCTCCTACAATGAGCAGTTCTTC. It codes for CATYSGGSSSYNEQFF.

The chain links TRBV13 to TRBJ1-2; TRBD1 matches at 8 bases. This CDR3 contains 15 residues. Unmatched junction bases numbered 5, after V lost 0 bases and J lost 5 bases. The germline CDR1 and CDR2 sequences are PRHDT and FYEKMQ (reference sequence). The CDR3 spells CASSLGPGGVYGYTF. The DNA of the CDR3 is TGTGCCAGCAGCTTAGGCCCAGGGGGCGTTTATGGCTACACCTTC.

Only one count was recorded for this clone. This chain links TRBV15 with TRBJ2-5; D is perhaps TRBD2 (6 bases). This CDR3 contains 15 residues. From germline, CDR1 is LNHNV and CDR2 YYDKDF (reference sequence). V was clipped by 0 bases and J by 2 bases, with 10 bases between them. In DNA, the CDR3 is TGTGCCACCAGCAGAGATACGGCGGGACAAGAGACCCAGTACTTC. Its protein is CATSRDTAGQETQYF.

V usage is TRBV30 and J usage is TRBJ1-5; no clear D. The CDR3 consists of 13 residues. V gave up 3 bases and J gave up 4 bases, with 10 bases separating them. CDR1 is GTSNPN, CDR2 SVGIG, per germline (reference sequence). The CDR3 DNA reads TGTGCCTGGAGGATGACACAAAATCAGCCCCAGCATTTT. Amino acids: CAWRMTQNQPQHF.

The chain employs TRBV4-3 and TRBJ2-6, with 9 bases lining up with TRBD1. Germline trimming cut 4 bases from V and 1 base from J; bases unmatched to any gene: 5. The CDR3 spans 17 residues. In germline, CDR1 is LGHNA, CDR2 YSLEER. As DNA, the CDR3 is TGCGCCAGCAGCCGGGACAGGGTTGGGTCTGGGGCCAACGTCCTGACTTTC. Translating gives CASSRDRVGSGANVLTF.

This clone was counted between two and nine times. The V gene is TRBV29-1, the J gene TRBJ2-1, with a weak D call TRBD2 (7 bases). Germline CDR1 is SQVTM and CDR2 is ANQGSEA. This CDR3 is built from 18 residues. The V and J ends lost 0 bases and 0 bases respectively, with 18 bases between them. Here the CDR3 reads CSVEDRIVGGVSYNEQFF. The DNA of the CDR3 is TGCAGCGTTGAAGATCGGATAGTAGGGGGGGTCTCCTACAATGAGCAGTTCTTC.

DNA for the CDR3: TGCAGCGTTGGGGAGGGACAGATTAATTCACCCCTCCACTTT. Translating gives CSVGEGQINSPLHF. The chain recombines TRBV29-1 with TRBJ1-6, with 7 bases fitting TRBD1. CDR1 is SQVTM and CDR2 is ANQGSEA in the germline V gene. V lost 4 bases and J lost 6; bases outside the gene matches: 6. CDR3 size: 14 residues.

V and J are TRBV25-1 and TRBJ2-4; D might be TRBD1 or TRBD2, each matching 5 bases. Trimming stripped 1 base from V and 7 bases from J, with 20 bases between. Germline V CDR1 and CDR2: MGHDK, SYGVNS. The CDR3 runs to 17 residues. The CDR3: CASSESGSGPRGNIQYF. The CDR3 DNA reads TGTGCCAGCAGTGAATCAGGGTCGGGTCCCCGGGGCAACATTCAGTACTTC.

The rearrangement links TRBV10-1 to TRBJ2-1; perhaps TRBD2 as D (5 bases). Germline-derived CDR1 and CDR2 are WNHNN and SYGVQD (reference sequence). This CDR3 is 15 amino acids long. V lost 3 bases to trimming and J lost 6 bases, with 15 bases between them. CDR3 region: CASSEVGMSGNEQFF. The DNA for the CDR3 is TGCGCCAGCAGTGAAGTCGGGATGTCGGGCAATGAGCAGTTCTTC.